This entry is about one T cell receptor beta chain. Primers included in the PCR were 60 Vbeta and 13 Jbeta primers. Original data processing: Unique TCR beta chains numbered about 79 million in a later analysis, with around 12 million shared. Clones were read by immunoSEQ multiplex PCR, and TCRdb kept only the in-frame ones, dropping some. V and J calls and clone size are given by that table; D and trimming were obtained from the DNA. The repertoire includes approximately 170,000 clones, 81% of them detected once, and 1% to 1.5% sits in the top ten. The germline CDR1 and CDR2 sequences are MNHNS and SASEGT. The CDR3 covers 14 residues. V shed 9 bases, J shed 4 bases, and the junction held 8 bases outside the gene matches. The data originate from a study of cytomegalovirus exposure and HLA in healthy donors. About the study: Earlier work reported approximately 100 million unique TCR beta sequences from about 180 million T cells.

The sequence was collected from a man aged 50 to 59 in good health and CMV-seropositive. The rearrangement uses TRBV6-1 and TRBJ2-5; 10 bases are shared with TRBD2. Source material: PBMCs. The CDR3 region has the DNA TGTGCCAGTTCATCACTAGCGGGGCGAGAGACCCAGTACTTC. This sequence encodes CASSSLAGRETQYF.